This is a list of T cell receptor beta chains from one sample in a study of shared clonotypes between healthy human individuals. The data were produced by immunoSEQ multiplex PCR, yet TCRdb's version contains in-frame clones alone and is incomplete. The data show some 470,000 clones, about three quarters seen once. Sequencing used PBMCs. These receptors all come from a woman in her forties in good health. Some clones in this sample may be carry-over from other donors' samples. Both conserved end residues are part of each CDR3. The D gene is left open where the match is weak. Clone size is stated in some rows and not others, as once, few, many or a class when expanded.

J gene: TRBJ1-1; V gene: TRBV4-1; D gene: NA; clone size: NA; CDR3 protein: CASSYGTLNTEAFF; CDR3 DNA: TGCGCCAGCAGCTACGGGACCTTGAACACTGAAGCTTTCTTT
J gene: TRBJ2-7; V gene: TRBV7-2; D gene: NA; clone size: NA; CDR3 protein: CASSLSDRIGTYEQYF; CDR3 DNA: TGTGCCAGCAGCTTATCTGACAGGATTGGGACCTACGAGCAGTACTTC
J gene: TRBJ2-5; V gene: TRBV30; D gene: NA; clone size: NA; CDR3 protein: CAWSVQQETQYF; CDR3 DNA: TGTGCCTGGAGTGTACAGCAAGAGACCCAGTACTTC
J gene: TRBJ2-1; V gene: TRBV4-2; D gene: TRBD2; clone size: NA; CDR3 protein: CASSPEKGLAGVNEQFF; CDR3 DNA: TGTGCCAGCAGCCCTGAAAAGGGACTAGCGGGAGTCAATGAGCAGTTCTTC
J gene: TRBJ2-5; V gene: TRBV6-6; D gene: NA; clone size: NA; CDR3 protein: CASRLDRSQETQYF; CDR3 DNA: TGTGCCAGCAGGCTAGACAGGAGCCAAGAGACCCAGTACTTC
J gene: TRBJ2-5; V gene: TRBV28; D gene: NA; clone size: NA; CDR3 protein: CASSFAAMKETQYF; CDR3 DNA: TGTGCCAGCAGTTTCGCGGCGATGAAAGAGACCCAGTACTTC
J gene: TRBJ2-5; V gene: TRBV4-2; D gene: TRBD2; clone size: few; CDR3 protein: CASSQAPSGRGRETQYF; CDR3 DNA: TGTGCCAGCAGCCAAGCCCCTAGCGGGAGAGGGCGGGAGACCCAGTACTTC
J gene: TRBJ1-1; V gene: TRBV14; D gene: NA; clone size: few; CDR3 protein: CASSPRTPSEAFF; CDR3 DNA: TGTGCCAGCAGCCCTCGGACTCCCAGTGAAGCTTTCTTT
J gene: TRBJ2-7; V gene: TRBV28; D gene: NA; clone size: NA; CDR3 protein: CASSFGGSYEQYF; CDR3 DNA: TGTGCCAGCAGTTTTGGGGGCTCCTACGAGCAGTACTTC
J gene: TRBJ2-2; V gene: TRBV29-1; D gene: TRBD2; clone size: NA; CDR3 protein: CSVEDTGGGELFF; CDR3 DNA: TGCAGCGTTGAAGATACGGGGGGCGGGGAGCTGTTTTTT
J gene: TRBJ1-2; V gene: TRBV19; D gene: NA; clone size: NA; CDR3 protein: CASSMNEAASYGYTF; CDR3 DNA: TGTGCCAGTAGTATGAATGAGGCAGCCTCTTATGGCTACACCTTC
J gene: TRBJ2-5; V gene: TRBV29-1; D gene: TRBD2; clone size: NA; CDR3 protein: CSVAGLATGETQYF; CDR3 DNA: TGCAGCGTGGCGGGACTAGCGACGGGAGAGACCCAGTACTTC
J gene: TRBJ2-7; V gene: TRBV18; D gene: TRBD1; clone size: NA; CDR3 protein: CASSPQGHGYEQYF; CDR3 DNA: TGTGCCAGCTCCCCACAGGGGCATGGGTACGAGCAGTACTTC
J gene: TRBJ2-2; V gene: TRBV18; D gene: TRBD1; clone size: NA; CDR3 protein: CASSPYGSGGNGELFF; CDR3 DNA: TGTGCCAGCTCACCATATGGTTCAGGGGGCAACGGGGAGCTGTTTTTT
J gene: TRBJ1-2; V gene: TRBV28; D gene: NA; clone size: once; CDR3 protein: CASSSKNYGYTF; CDR3 DNA: TGTGCCAGCAGTTCGAAAAACTATGGCTACACCTTC
J gene: TRBJ1-1; V gene: TRBV19; D gene: NA; clone size: NA; CDR3 protein: CASKGVRSRTEAFF; CDR3 DNA: TGTGCCAGTAAAGGGGTCAGATCTAGGACTGAAGCTTTCTTT
J gene: TRBJ2-7; V gene: TRBV21-1; D gene: NA; clone size: NA; CDR3 protein: CRDSYEQYF; CDR3 DNA: TGTAGGGACTCCTACGAGCAGTACTTC
J gene: TRBJ2-1; V gene: TRBV28; D gene: NA; clone size: NA; CDR3 protein: CASSLPKRRPRGDEQFF; CDR3 DNA: TGTGCCAGCAGTTTACCCAAGCGACGGCCGAGGGGCGATGAGCAGTTCTTC
J gene: TRBJ2-7; V gene: TRBV11-3; D gene: NA; clone size: NA; CDR3 protein: CASSPRDNPYEQYF; CDR3 DNA: TGTGCCAGCAGCCCCCGGGACAACCCCTACGAGCAGTACTTC
J gene: TRBJ2-1; V gene: TRBV15; D gene: NA; clone size: NA; CDR3 protein: CATSRDRGGYNEQFF; CDR3 DNA: TGTGCCACCAGCAGAGACAGGGGGGGTTACAATGAGCAGTTCTTC
J gene: TRBJ2-7; V gene: TRBV7-2; D gene: NA; clone size: NA; CDR3 protein: CASSLAIGNSYEQYF; CDR3 DNA: TGTGCCAGCAGCTTAGCGATTGGGAACTCCTACGAGCAGTACTTC
J gene: TRBJ2-7; V gene: TRBV23-1; D gene: NA; clone size: NA; CDR3 protein: CASPLADPSYEQYF; CDR3 DNA: TGCGCCAGTCCCCTAGCAGATCCTAGCTACGAGCAGTACTTC
J gene: TRBJ1-1; V gene: TRBV5-6; D gene: NA; clone size: once; CDR3 protein: CASSLGGRNTEAFF; CDR3 DNA: TGTGCCAGCAGCTTGGGCGGCAGGAACACTGAAGCTTTCTTT
J gene: TRBJ2-5; V gene: TRBV19; D gene: NA; clone size: NA; CDR3 protein: CASSGLEETQYF; CDR3 DNA: TGTGCCAGTAGTGGTCTGGAAGAGACCCAGTACTTC
J gene: TRBJ1-2; V gene: TRBV6-5; D gene: TRBD1; clone size: NA; CDR3 protein: CASSYSFKGAGGYTF; CDR3 DNA: TGTGCCAGCAGTTACTCGTTTAAGGGGGCGGGAGGCTACACCTTC
J gene: TRBJ1-5; V gene: TRBV30; D gene: NA; clone size: NA; CDR3 protein: CAWSTLGNQPQHF; CDR3 DNA: TGTGCCTGGAGCACTCTCGGGAATCAGCCCCAGCATTTT
J gene: TRBJ1-2; V gene: TRBV4-3; D gene: NA; clone size: few; CDR3 protein: CASSQDFNKAAGYTF; CDR3 DNA: TGCGCCAGCAGCCAAGATTTCAACAAGGCGGCTGGCTACACCTTC
J gene: TRBJ2-5; V gene: TRBV15; D gene: TRBD1; clone size: NA; CDR3 protein: CATSRGGQGARDF; CDR3 DNA: TGTGCCACCAGCAGAGGGGGACAGGGAGCGAGAGACTTC
J gene: TRBJ1-1; V gene: TRBV4-1; D gene: TRBD1; clone size: NA; CDR3 protein: CASSQEADRVFSSTEAFF; CDR3 DNA: TGCGCCAGCAGCCAAGAGGCGGACAGGGTATTTTCGAGCACTGAAGCTTTCTTT
J gene: TRBJ2-7; V gene: TRBV27; D gene: TRBD1; clone size: NA; CDR3 protein: CASSFYRDRGSEQYF; CDR3 DNA: TGTGCCAGCAGTTTTTACCGGGACAGGGGTTCCGAGCAGTACTTC
J gene: TRBJ2-7; V gene: TRBV10-2; D gene: NA; clone size: NA; CDR3 protein: CASSESTRVQYF; CDR3 DNA: TGCGCCAGCAGTGAGTCGACTCGGGTGCAGTACTTC
J gene: TRBJ1-5; V gene: TRBV27; D gene: TRBD1; clone size: few; CDR3 protein: CASTNRGQRFGNQPQHF; CDR3 DNA: TGTGCCAGCACAAACAGGGGGCAGAGGTTCGGCAATCAGCCCCAGCATTTT
J gene: TRBJ2-7; V gene: TRBV7-2; D gene: TRBD2; clone size: NA; CDR3 protein: CASSLVAGDYEQYF; CDR3 DNA: TGTGCCAGCAGCTTAGTAGCGGGAGACTACGAGCAGTACTTC
J gene: TRBJ2-4; V gene: TRBV2; D gene: NA; clone size: NA; CDR3 protein: CASSPRLDIQYF; CDR3 DNA: TGTGCCAGCAGTCCCCGTCTAGACATTCAGTACTTC
J gene: TRBJ1-1; V gene: TRBV28; D gene: NA; clone size: NA; CDR3 protein: CASTPSRTEAFF; CDR3 DNA: TGTGCCAGCACCCCCAGTCGCACTGAAGCTTTCTTT
J gene: TRBJ2-5; V gene: TRBV9; D gene: TRBD1; clone size: few; CDR3 protein: CASSAGDSKETQYF; CDR3 DNA: TGTGCCAGCAGCGCCGGGGACAGCAAAGAGACCCAGTACTTC
J gene: TRBJ2-2; V gene: TRBV29-1; D gene: TRBD2; clone size: NA; CDR3 protein: CSVGLAGGPRTGELFF; CDR3 DNA: TGCAGCGTTGGACTAGCGGGAGGGCCGCGAACCGGGGAGCTGTTTTTT
J gene: TRBJ2-5; V gene: TRBV11-2; D gene: NA; clone size: NA; CDR3 protein: CASSLVTGQETQYF; CDR3 DNA: TGTGCCAGCAGCTTAGTCACAGGTCAAGAGACCCAGTACTTC
J gene: TRBJ2-7; V gene: TRBV6-1; D gene: TRBD2; clone size: NA; CDR3 protein: CASSESGRDGEQYF; CDR3 DNA: TGTGCCAGCAGTGAAAGCGGGAGGGATGGAGAGCAGTACTTC
J gene: TRBJ2-1; V gene: TRBV9; D gene: TRBD2; clone size: few; CDR3 protein: CASSVSGGWNEQFF; CDR3 DNA: TGTGCCAGCAGCGTAAGCGGGGGGTGGAATGAGCAGTTCTTC
J gene: TRBJ1-2; V gene: TRBV7-9; D gene: NA; clone size: NA; CDR3 protein: CASSLALVNYGYTF; CDR3 DNA: TGTGCCAGCAGCTTAGCGTTGGTTAACTATGGCTACACCTTC
J gene: TRBJ2-2; V gene: TRBV6-5; D gene: NA; clone size: NA; CDR3 protein: CASSYSPHLGTGELFF; CDR3 DNA: TGTGCCAGCAGTTACTCGCCCCATTTGGGTACCGGGGAGCTGTTTTTT
J gene: TRBJ2-2; V gene: TRBV7-2; D gene: TRBD2; clone size: NA; CDR3 protein: CASSSPGLAAGELFF; CDR3 DNA: TGTGCCAGCAGCTCGCCGGGACTAGCGGCCGGGGAGCTGTTTTTT
J gene: TRBJ2-7; V gene: TRBV2; D gene: TRBD2; clone size: NA; CDR3 protein: CASRGTSASYEQYF; CDR3 DNA: TGTGCCAGCAGAGGGACTAGCGCTTCCTACGAGCAGTACTTC